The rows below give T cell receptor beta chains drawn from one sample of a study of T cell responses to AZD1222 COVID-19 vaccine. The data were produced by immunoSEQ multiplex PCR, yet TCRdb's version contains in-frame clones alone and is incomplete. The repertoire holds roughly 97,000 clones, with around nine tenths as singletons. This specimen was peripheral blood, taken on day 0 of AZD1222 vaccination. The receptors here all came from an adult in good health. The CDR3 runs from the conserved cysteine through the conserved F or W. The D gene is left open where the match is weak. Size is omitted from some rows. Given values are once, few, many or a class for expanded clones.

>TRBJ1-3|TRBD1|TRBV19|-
CASSIPGGSSGNTIYF
TGTGCCAGTAGTATCCCAGGGGGCAGCTCTGGAAACACCATATATTTT
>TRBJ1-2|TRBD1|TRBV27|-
CASSPDRGTYGYTF
TGTGCCAGCAGTCCGGACAGGGGAACCTATGGCTACACCTTC
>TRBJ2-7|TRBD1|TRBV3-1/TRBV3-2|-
CASSHGTVTYEQYF
TGTGCCAGCAGCCACGGGACAGTAACCTACGAGCAGTACTTC
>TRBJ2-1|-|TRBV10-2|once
CASSEFQGQFF
TGCGCCAGCAGTGAGTTTCAAGGGCAGTTCTTC
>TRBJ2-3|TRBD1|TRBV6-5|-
CASSSPGTGSFF
TGTGCCAGCAGTTCCCCCGGGACAGGGTCGTTCTTT
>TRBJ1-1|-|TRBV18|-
CASSLGVAEAFF
TGTGCCAGCTCGCTTGGGGTGGCTGAAGCTTTCTTT
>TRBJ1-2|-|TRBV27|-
CASSYRGRGYGYTF
TGTGCCAGCAGTTATAGGGGTCGAGGCTATGGCTACACCTTC
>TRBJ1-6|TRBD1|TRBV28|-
CASSATGGSYNSPLHF
TGTGCCAGCAGTGCCACAGGGGGCTCCTATAATTCACCCCTCCACTTT
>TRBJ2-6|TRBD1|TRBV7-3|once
CASSLQGALGPGANVLTF
TGTGCCAGCAGCTTACAGGGGGCGCTGGGACCTGGGGCCAACGTCCTGACTTTC
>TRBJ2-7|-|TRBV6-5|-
CASSLNRRYEQYF
TGTGCCAGCAGCCTAAACAGGCGCTACGAGCAGTACTTC
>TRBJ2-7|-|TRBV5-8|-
CASSHYEQYF
TGTGCCAGCAGCCACTACGAGCAGTACTTC
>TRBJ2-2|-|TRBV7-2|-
CASSFWGRGETGELFF
TGTGCCAGCAGCTTCTGGGGTAGGGGTGAGACCGGGGAGCTGTTTTTT
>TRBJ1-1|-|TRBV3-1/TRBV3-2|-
CASSQGLNTEAFF
TGTGCCAGCAGCCAGGGCCTGAACACTGAAGCTTTCTTT
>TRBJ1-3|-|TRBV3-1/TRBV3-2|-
CASSRRSGNTIYF
TGTGCCAGCAGCCGCAGGAGTGGAAACACCATATATTTT
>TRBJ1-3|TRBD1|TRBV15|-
CATSRDGDRAGNTIYF
TGTGCCACCAGCAGAGATGGGGACAGGGCTGGAAACACCATATATTTT
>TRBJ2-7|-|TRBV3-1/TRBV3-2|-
CASSPMGSSYEQYF
TGTGCCAGCAGCCCAATGGGGAGCTCCTACGAGCAGTACTTC
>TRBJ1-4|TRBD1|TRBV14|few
CASSQRRGQLEKLFF
TGTGCCAGCAGCCAAAGAAGGGGGCAATTGGAAAAACTGTTTTTT
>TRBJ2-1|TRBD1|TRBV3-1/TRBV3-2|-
CASSQGRQGAWNEQFF
TGTGCCAGCAGCCAAGGCAGACAGGGGGCTTGGAATGAGCAGTTCTTC
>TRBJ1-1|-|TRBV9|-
CASSVDAYTEAFF
TGTGCCAGCAGCGTAGATGCGTACACTGAAGCTTTCTTT
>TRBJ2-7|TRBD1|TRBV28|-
CASSDGQGYEQYF
TGTGCCAGCAGCGACGGACAGGGGTACGAGCAGTACTTC
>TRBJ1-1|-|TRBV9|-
CASSVGDGLNMEAFF
TGTGCCAGCAGCGTAGGGGACGGACTAAACATGGAAGCTTTCTTT
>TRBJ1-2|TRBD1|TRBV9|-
CASNSGGAGFGYTF
TGTGCCAGCAATTCAGGGGGCGCTGGGTTTGGCTACACCTTC
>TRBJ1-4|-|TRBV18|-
CASSPIFGLALFF
TGTGCCAGCTCACCAATTTTCGGGCTTGCTCTGTTTTTT
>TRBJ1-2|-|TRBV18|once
CASRGANYGYTF
TGTGCCAGCCGGGGAGCTAACTATGGCTACACCTTC
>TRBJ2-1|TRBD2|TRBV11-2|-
CASSLRAGDSYNEQFF
TGTGCCAGCAGCTTAAGGGCGGGGGACTCCTACAATGAGCAGTTCTTC
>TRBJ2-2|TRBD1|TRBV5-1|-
CASSRGQGAGELFF
TGCGCCAGCAGCCGGGGACAGGGGGCCGGGGAGCTGTTTTTT
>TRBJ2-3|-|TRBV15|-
CATSETPNPTDTQYF
TGTGCCACCAGCGAGACTCCCAACCCCACAGATACGCAGTATTTT
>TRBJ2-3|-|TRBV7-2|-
CASSLGSTDTQYF
TGTGCCAGCAGCTTGGGGAGCACAGATACGCAGTATTTT
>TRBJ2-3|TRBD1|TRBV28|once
CTSSLRTGGKSDTQYF
TGTACCAGCAGTTTACGGACAGGGGGCAAATCCGATACGCAGTATTTT
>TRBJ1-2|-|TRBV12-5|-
CASVGRGSSYGYTF
TGTGCTAGTGTGGGCCGGGGTTCCTCCTATGGCTACACCTTC
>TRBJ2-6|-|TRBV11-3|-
CASSLFGSGANVLTF
TGTGCCAGCAGCTTGTTTGGGTCTGGGGCCAACGTCCTGACTTTC
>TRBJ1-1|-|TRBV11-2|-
CASSLGSMNTEAFF
TGTGCCAGCAGCTTGGGCAGCATGAACACTGAAGCTTTCTTT
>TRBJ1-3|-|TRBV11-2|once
CASSLGQNGNTIYF
TGTGCCAGCAGCTTAGGACAGAATGGAAACACCATATATTTT
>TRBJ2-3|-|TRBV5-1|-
CASSLGFRVTDTQYF
TGCGCCAGCAGCTTGGGTTTCAGGGTAACAGATACGCAGTATTTT
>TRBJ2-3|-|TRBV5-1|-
CASSRGPTDTQYF
TGCGCCAGCAGCAGAGGGCCCACAGATACGCAGTATTTT
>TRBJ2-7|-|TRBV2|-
CASRKDSVPYEQYF
TGTGCCAGCAGGAAGGACAGCGTTCCCTACGAGCAGTACTTC
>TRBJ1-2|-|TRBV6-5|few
CASSTVLPLGYGYTF
TGTGCCAGCAGCACCGTGTTGCCCCTGGGATATGGCTACACCTTC
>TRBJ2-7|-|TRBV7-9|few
CASSPPGLHEQYF
TGTGCCAGCAGCCCCCCGGGGCTCCACGAGCAGTACTTC
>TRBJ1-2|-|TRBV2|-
CASSGRGLYGYTF
TGTGCCAGCAGTGGGAGAGGGCTCTATGGCTACACCTTC
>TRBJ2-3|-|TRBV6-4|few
CASRLLAGTLFSYTDTQYF
TGTGCCAGCAGGCTCCTGGCAGGGACTCTCTTTTCCTACACAGATACGCAGTATTTT
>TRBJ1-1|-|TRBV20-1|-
CSAPQGGEAFF
TGCAGTGCTCCTCAGGGAGGTGAAGCTTTCTTT
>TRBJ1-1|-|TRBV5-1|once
CASSLGSRTTNTEAFF
TGCGCCAGCAGCTTGGGGTCCAGGACAACGAACACTGAAGCTTTCTTT
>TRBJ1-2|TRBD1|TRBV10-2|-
CASSAGQVTPYGYTF
TGCGCCAGCAGTGCCGGACAGGTTACCCCCTATGGCTACACCTTC
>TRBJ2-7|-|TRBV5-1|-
CASTLVGSYEQYF
TGCGCCAGCACCCTGGTGGGCAGCTACGAGCAGTACTTC
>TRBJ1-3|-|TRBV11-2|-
CASSRTGTHGNTIYF
TGTGCCAGCAGCCGGACCGGGACACATGGAAACACCATATATTTT
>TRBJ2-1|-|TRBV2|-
CASNWAGYNEQFF
TGTGCCAGCAATTGGGCAGGGTACAATGAGCAGTTCTTC
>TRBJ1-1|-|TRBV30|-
CAWTQSNTEAFF
TGTGCCTGGACTCAGTCGAACACTGAAGCTTTCTTT
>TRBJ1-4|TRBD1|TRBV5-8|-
CASSLVIDRGNEKLFF
TGTGCCAGCAGCTTGGTAATTGACAGGGGAAATGAAAAACTGTTTTTT
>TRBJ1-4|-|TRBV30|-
CAWSEWGNEKLFF
TGTGCCTGGAGTGAGTGGGGGAATGAAAAACTGTTTTTT